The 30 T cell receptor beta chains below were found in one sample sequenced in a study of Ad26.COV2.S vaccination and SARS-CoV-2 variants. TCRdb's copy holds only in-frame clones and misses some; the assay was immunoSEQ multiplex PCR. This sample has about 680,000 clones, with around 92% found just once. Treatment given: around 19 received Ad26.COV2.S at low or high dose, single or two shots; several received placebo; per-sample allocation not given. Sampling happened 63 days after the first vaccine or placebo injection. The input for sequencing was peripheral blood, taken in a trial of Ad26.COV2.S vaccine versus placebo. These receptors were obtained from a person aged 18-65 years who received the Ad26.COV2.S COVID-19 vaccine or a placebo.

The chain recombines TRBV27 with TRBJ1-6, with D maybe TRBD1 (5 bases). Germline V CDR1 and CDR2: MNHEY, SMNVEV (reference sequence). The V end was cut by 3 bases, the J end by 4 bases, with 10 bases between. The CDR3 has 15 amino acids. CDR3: CASSLGPPYNSPLHF. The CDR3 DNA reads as TGTGCCAGCAGTTTGGGGCCACCGTATAATTCACCCCTCCACTTT.

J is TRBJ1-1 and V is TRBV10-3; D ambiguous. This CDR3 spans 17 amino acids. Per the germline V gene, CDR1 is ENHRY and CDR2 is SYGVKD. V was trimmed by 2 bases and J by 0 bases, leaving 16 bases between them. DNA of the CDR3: TGTGCCATCAGTGAGGGCAAACGGACGATCGTGAACACTGAAGCTTTCTTT. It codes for CAISEGKRTIVNTEAFF.

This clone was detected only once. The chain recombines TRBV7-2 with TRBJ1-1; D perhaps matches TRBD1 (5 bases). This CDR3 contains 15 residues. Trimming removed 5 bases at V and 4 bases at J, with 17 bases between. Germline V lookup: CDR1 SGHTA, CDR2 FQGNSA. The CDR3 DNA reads TGTGCCAGCAGCCCCCGAAGCGGCAGGGCCACTGAAGCTTTCTTT. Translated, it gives CASSPRSGRATEAFF.

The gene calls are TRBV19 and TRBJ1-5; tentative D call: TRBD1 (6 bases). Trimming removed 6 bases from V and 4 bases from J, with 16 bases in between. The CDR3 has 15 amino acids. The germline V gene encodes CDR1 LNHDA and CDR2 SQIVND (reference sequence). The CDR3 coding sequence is TGTGCCAGTAGGCCCCCGGGGGCCCTGAATCAGCCCCAGCATTTT. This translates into CASRPPGALNQPQHF.

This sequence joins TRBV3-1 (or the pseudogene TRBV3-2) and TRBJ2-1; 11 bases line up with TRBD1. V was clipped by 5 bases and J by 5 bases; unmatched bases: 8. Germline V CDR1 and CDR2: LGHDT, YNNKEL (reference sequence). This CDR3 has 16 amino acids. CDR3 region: CASSYPGQGVNNEQFF. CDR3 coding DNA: TGTGCCAGCAGCTATCCGGGACAGGGGGTAAACAATGAGCAGTTCTTC.

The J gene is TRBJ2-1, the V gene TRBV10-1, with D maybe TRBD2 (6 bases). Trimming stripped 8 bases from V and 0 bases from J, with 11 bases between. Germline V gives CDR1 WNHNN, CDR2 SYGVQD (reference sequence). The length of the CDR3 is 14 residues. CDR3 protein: CASSGGSSYNEQFF. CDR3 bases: TGCGCCAGCTCCGGGGGTAGCTCCTACAATGAGCAGTTCTTC.

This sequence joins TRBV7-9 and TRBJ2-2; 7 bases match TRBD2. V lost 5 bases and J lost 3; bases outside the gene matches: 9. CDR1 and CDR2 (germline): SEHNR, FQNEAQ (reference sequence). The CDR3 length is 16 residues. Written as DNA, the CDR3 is TGTGCCAGCAGCCAGTATAGCGGGTTCTACACCGGGGAGCTGTTTTTT. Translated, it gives CASSQYSGFYTGELFF.

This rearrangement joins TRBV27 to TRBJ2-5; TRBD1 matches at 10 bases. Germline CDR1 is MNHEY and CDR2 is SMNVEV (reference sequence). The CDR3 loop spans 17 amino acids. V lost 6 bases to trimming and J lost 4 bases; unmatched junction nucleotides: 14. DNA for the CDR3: TGTGCCAGCAGACGGAAAGGCGGGACAGGGGCGATAGAGACCCAGTACTTC. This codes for CASRRKGGTGAIETQYF.

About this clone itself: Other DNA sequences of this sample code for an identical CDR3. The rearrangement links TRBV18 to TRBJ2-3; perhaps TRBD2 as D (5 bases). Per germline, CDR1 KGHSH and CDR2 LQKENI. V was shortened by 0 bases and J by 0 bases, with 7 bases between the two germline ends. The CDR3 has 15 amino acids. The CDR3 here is CASSPPGGSTDTQYF. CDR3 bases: TGTGCCAGCTCACCACCCGGAGGTAGCACAGATACGCAGTATTTT.

The CDR3: CASSYGGPNNQPQHF. CDR3 DNA: TGTGCCAGCAGTTACGGGGGGCCTAACAATCAGCCCCAGCATTTT. This chain joins TRBV6-2 or TRBV6-3 and TRBJ1-5, with a tentative D call TRBD1 (6 bases). V was pared by 2 bases and J by 3 bases, with 11 bases between. The V gene's germline CDR1 is MNHEY and CDR2 SVGEGT. CDR3 size: 15 residues.

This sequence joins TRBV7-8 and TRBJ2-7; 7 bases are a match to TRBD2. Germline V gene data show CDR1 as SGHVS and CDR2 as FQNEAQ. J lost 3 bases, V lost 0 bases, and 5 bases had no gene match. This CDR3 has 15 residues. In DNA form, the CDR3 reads TGTGCCAGCAGCTTAGCAAGCGGGAAGGTCTACGAGCAGTACTTC. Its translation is CASSLASGKVYEQYF.

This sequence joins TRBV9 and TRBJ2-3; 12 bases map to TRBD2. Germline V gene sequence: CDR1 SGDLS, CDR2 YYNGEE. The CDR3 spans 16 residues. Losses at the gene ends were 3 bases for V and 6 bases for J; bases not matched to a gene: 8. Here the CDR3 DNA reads TGTGCCAGCAGCGCCACCAACGGACTAGCGGGGGATACGCAGTATTTT. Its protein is CASSATNGLAGDTQYF. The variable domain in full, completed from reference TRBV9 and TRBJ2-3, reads DSGVTQTPKHLITATGQRVTLRCSPRSGDLSVYWYQQSLDQGLQFLIQYYNGEERAKGNILERFSAQQFPDLHSELNLSSLELGDSALYFCASSATNGLAGDTQYFGPGTRLTVL.

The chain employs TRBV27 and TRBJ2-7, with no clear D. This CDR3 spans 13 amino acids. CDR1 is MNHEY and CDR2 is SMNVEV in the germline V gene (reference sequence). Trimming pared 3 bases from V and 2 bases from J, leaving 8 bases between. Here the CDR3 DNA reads TGTGCCAGCAGTTTGCGACGGACCTACGAGCAGTACTTC. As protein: CASSLRRTYEQYF.

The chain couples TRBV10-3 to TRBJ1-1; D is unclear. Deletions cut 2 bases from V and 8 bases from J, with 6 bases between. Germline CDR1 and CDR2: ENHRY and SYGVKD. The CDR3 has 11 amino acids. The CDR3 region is CAISEVGEAFF. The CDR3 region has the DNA TGTGCCATCAGTGAGGTGGGAGAAGCTTTCTTT.

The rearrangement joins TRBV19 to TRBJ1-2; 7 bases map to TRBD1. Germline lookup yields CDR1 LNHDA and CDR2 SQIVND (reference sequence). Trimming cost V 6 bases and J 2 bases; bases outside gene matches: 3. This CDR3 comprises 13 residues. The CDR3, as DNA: TGTGCCAGTAGAGAACAGGGGAACTATGGCTACACCTTC. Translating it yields CASREQGNYGYTF. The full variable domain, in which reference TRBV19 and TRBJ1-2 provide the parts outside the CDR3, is DGGITQSPKYLFRKEGQNVTLSCEQNLNHDAMYWYRQDPGQGLRLIYYSQIVNDFQKGDIAEGYSVSREKKESFPLTVTSAQKNPTAFYLCASREQGNYGYTFGSGTRLTVV.

The CDR3 protein is CASSPPRPNEKLFF. The CDR3 nucleotides read TGTGCCAGCAGCCCTCCGAGGCCTAATGAAAAACTGTTTTTT. This sequence joins TRBV3-1 (or the pseudogene TRBV3-2) and TRBJ1-4; D gene ambiguous. V shed 4 bases and J shed 3 bases, with 9 bases lying between them. CDR1 is LGHDT, CDR2 YNNKEL, per germline (reference sequence). The CDR3 loop spans 14 amino acids.

The CDR3 DNA is TGCGCCAGCAGCTTGGACAGGGGGCAAGGGGAGCAGTACTTC. Protein sequence: CASSLDRGQGEQYF. The chain joins TRBV5-1 to TRBJ2-7; 9 positions match TRBD1. Germline lookup yields CDR1 SGHRS and CDR2 YFSETQ. V was clipped by 0 bases and J by 7 bases; unmatched bases: 5. The CDR3 covers 14 residues.

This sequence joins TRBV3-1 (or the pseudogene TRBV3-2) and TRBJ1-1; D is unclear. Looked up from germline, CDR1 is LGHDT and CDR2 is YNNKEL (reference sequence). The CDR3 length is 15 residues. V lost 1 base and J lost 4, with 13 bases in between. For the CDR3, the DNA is TGTGCCAGCAGCCAAGGCGGAGGGTCGGGCACTGAAGCTTTCTTT. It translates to CASSQGGGSGTEAFF.

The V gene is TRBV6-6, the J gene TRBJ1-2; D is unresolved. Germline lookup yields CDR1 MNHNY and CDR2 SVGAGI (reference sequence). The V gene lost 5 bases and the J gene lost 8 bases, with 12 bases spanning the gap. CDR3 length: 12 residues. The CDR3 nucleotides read TGTGCCAGCAGTATAGACAAGGGAGGCTACACCTTC. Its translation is CASSIDKGGYTF.

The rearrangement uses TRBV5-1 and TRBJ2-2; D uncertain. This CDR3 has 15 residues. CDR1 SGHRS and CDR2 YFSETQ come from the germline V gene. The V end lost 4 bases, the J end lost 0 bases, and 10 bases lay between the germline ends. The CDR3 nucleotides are TGCGCCAGCAGCGCCCAATTCTCGAACACCGGGGAGCTGTTTTTT. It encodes CASSAQFSNTGELFF.

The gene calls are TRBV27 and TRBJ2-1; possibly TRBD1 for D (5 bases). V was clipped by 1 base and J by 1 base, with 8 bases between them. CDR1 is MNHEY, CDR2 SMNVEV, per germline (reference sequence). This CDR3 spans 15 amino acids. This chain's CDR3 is CASSLLGDSYNEQFF. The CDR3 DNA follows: TGTGCCAGCAGTTTATTAGGGGATTCCTACAATGAGCAGTTCTTC.

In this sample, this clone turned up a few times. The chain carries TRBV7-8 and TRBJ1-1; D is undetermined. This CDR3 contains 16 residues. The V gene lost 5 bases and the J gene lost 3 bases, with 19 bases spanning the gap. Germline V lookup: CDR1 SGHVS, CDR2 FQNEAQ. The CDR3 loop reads CASSPLGRNKDTEAFF. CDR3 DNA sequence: TGTGCCAGCAGCCCCCTAGGACGAAATAAGGACACTGAAGCTTTCTTT. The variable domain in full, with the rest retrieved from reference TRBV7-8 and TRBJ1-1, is GAGVSQSPRYKVAKRGQDVALRCDPISGHVSLFWYQQALGQGPEFLTYFQNEAQLDKSGLPSDRFFAERPEGSVSTLKIQRTQQEDSAVYLCASSPLGRNKDTEAFFGQGTRLTVV.

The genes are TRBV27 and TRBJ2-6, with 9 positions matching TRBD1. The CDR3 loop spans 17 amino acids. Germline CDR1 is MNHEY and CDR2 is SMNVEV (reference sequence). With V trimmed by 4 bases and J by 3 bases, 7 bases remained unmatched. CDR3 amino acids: CASSSGQGTGGANVLTF. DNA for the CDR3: TGTGCCAGCAGTTCCGGACAGGGGACGGGTGGGGCCAACGTCCTGACTTTC.

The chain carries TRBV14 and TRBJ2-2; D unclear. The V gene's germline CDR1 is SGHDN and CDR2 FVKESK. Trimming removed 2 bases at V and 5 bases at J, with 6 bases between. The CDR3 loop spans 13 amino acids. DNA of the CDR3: TGTGCCAGCAGCCAAAGGGTGACCGGGGAGCTGTTTTTT. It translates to CASSQRVTGELFF.

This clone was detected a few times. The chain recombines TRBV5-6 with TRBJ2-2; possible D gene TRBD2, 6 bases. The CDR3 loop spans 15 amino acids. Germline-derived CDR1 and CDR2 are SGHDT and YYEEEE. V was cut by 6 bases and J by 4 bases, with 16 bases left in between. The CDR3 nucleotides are TGTGCCAGCACCGACGGAGGGCGAAGCACCGGGGAGCTGTTTTTT. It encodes CASTDGGRSTGELFF.

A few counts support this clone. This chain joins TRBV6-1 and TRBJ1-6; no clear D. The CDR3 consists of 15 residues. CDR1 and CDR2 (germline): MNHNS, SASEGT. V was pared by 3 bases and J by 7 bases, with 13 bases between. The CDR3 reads CASSDFGETNSPLHF. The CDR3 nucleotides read TGTGCCAGCAGTGATTTTGGGGAGACGAATTCACCCCTCCACTTT.

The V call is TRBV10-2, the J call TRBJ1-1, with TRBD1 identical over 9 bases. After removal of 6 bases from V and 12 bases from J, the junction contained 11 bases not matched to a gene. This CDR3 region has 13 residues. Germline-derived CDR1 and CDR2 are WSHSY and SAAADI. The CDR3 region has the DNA TGCGCCAGCAGCCAAGGGACAGGGACGGTGTCTTTCTTT. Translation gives CASSQGTGTVSFF.

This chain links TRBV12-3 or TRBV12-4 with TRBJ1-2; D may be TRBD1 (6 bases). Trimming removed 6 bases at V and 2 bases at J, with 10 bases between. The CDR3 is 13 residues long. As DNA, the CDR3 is TGTGCCAGCAGGGGGGCCCCGAACTATGGCTACACCTTC. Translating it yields CASRGAPNYGYTF.

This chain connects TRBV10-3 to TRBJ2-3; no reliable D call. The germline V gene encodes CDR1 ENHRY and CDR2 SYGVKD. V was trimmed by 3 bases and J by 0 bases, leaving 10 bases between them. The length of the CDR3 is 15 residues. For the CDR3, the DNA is TGTGCCATCAGTGAATCCCCGCTTAGCACAGATACGCAGTATTTT. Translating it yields CAISESPLSTDTQYF.

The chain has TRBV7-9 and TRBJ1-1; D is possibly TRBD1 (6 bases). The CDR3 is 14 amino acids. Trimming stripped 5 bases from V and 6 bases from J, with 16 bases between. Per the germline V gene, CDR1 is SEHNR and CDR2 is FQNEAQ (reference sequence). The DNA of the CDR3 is TGTGCCAGCAGCCGACTTCAGGGGCGACCTGAAGCTTTCTTT. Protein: CASSRLQGRPEAFF.